This paragraph covers one TCR beta chain sequence. Its cognate antigen is unknown. The treatment here: around 19 received Ad26.COV2.S at low or high dose, single or two shots; 5 received placebo; per-sample allocation not given. Samples analyzed were those drawn on day 63 after the first vaccine or placebo injection. This CDR3 has 16 amino acids. Trimming stripped 2 bases from V and 4 bases from J, with 18 bases between. The germline V gene has CDR1 SGHRS and CDR2 YFSETQ. The data originate from a study of Ad26.COV2.S vaccination and SARS-CoV-2 variants. General study results and limits: Breadth, reportedly substantial, characterized the spike-specific CD8+ and CD4+ T cell responses after vaccination.

Libraries were prepared by immunoSEQ multiplex PCR; TCRdb keeps only in-frame clonotypes and omits some of them. The table shows around 300,000 clones, with under 90% occurring only once. This TCR derives from a person aged 18-60 years who received the Ad26.COV2.S COVID-19 vaccine or a placebo. This chain joins TRBV5-1 and TRBJ1-1; TRBD1 might be the D (5 bases). The input for sequencing was peripheral blood, taken in a trial of Ad26.COV2.S vaccine versus placebo. As DNA, the CDR3 is TGCGCCAGCAGCTTCAACGGTGGGCAGGGAGGCACTGAAGCTTTCTTT. This sequence encodes CASSFNGGQGGTEAFF. The full variable domain, its missing parts supplied by reference TRBV5-1 and TRBJ1-1, is KAGVTQTPRYLIKTRGQQVTLSCSPISGHRSVSWYQQTPGQGLQFLFEYFSETQRNKGNFPGRFSGRQFSNSRSEMNVSTLELGDSALYLCASSFNGGQGGTEAFFGQGTRLTVV.